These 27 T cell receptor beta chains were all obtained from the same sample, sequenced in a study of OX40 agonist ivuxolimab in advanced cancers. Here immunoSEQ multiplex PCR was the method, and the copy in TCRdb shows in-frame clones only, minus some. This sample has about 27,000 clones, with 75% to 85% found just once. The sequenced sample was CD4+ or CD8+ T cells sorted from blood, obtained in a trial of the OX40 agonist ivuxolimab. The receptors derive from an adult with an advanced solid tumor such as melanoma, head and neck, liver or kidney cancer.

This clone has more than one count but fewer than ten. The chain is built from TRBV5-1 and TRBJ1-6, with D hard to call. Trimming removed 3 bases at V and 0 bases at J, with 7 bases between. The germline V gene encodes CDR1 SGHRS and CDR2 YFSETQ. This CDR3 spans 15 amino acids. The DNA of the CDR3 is TGCGCCAGCAGCTCGTCTAACTCCTATAATTCACCCCTCCACTTT. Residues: CASSSSNSYNSPLHF. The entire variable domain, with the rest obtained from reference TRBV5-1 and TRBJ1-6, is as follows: KAGVTQTPRYLIKTRGQQVTLSCSPISGHRSVSWYQQTPGQGLQFLFEYFSETQRNKGNFPGRFSGRQFSNSRSEMNVSTLELGDSALYLCASSSSNSYNSPLHFGNGTRLTVT.

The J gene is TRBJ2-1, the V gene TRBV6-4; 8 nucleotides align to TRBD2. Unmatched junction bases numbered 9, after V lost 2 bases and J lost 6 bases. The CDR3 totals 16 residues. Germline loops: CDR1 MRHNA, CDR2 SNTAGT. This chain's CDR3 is CASSDRPGLEGNEQFF. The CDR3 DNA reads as TGTGCCAGCAGTGACCGCCCGGGACTAGAAGGCAATGAGCAGTTCTTC.

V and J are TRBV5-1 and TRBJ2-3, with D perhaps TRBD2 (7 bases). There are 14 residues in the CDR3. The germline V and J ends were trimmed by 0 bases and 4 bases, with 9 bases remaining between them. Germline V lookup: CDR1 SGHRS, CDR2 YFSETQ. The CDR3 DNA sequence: TGCGCCAGCAGCTTGGCGGGGGGCGCAGATACGCAGTATTTT. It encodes CASSLAGGADTQYF.

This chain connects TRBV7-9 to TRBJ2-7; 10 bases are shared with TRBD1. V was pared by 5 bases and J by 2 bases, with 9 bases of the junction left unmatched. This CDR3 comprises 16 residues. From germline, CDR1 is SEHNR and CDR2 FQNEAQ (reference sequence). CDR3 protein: CASSPRDRGSPYEQYF. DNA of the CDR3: TGTGCCAGCAGCCCCCGGGACAGGGGAAGCCCCTACGAGCAGTACTTC.

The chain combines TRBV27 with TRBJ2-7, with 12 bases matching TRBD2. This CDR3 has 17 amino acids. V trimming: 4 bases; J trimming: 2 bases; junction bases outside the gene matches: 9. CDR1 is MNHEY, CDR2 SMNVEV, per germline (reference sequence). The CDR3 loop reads CASSSPWTSGKAYEQYF. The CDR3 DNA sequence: TGTGCCAGCAGTTCCCCCTGGACTAGCGGGAAGGCCTACGAGCAGTACTTC.

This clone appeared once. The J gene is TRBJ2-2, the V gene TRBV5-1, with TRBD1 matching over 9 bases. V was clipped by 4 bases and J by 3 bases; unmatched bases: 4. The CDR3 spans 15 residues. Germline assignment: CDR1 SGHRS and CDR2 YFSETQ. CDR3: CASSPNRGHTGELFF. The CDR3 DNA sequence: TGCGCCAGCAGCCCGAACAGGGGGCACACCGGGGAGCTGTTTTTT.

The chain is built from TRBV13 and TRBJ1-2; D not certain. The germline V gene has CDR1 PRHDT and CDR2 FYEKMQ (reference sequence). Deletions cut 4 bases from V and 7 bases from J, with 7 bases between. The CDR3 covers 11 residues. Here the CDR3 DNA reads TGTGCCAGCAGCTCTCGTACTGGCTACACCTTC. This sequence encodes CASSSRTGYTF.

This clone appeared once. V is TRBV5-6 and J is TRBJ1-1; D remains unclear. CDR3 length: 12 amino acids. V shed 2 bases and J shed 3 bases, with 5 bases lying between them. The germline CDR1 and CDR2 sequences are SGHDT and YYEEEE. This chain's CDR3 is CASSFGYTEAFF. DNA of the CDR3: TGTGCCAGCAGCTTCGGGTACACTGAAGCTTTCTTT.

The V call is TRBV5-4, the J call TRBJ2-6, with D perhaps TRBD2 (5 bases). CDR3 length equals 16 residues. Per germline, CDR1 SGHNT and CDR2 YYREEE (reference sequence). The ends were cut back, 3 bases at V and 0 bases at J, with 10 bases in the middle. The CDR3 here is CASSYEDFSGANVLTF. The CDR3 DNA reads TGTGCCAGCAGCTACGAGGACTTCTCTGGGGCCAACGTCCTGACTTTC.

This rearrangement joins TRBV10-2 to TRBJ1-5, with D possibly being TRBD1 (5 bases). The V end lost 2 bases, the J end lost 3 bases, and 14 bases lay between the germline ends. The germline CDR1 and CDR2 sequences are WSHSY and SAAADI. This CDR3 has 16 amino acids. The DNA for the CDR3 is TGCGCCAGCAGTGAGATAGAGACAGTCCCCAATCAGCCCCAGCATTTT. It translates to CASSEIETVPNQPQHF.

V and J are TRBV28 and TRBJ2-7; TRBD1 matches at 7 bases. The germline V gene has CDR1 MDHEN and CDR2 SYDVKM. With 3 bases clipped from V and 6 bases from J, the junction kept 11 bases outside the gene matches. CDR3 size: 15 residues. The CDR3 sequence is CASSFRDRPPLEQYF. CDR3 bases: TGTGCCAGCAGTTTCCGGGACAGACCCCCGCTCGAGCAGTACTTC.

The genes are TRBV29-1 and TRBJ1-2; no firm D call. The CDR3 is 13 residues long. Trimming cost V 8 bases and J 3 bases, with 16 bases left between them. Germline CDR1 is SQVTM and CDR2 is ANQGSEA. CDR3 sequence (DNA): TGCAGCTCTCTGGGCGGTGGGTACTATGGCTACACCTTC. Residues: CSSLGGGYYGYTF.

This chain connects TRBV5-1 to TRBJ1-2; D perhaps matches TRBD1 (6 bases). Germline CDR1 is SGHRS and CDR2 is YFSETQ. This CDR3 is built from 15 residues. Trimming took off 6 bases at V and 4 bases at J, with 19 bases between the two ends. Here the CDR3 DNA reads TGCGCCAGCACTACCTCCTACAGGGACCCCTATGGCTACACCTTC. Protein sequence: CASTTSYRDPYGYTF.

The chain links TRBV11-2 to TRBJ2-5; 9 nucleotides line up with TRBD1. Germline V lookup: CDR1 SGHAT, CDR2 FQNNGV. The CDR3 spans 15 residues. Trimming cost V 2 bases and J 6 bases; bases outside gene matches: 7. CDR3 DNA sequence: TGTGCCAGCAGCTTAAGCCCGGGACAGGGAAAGACCCAGTACTTC. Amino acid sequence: CASSLSPGQGKTQYF.

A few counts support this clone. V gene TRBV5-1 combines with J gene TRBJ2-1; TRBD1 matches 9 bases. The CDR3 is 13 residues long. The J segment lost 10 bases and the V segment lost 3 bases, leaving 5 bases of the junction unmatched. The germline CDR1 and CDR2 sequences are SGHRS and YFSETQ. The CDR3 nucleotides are TGCGCCAGCAGCTGGGGGACAGGGAGGGAGCAGTTCTTC. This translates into CASSWGTGREQFF.

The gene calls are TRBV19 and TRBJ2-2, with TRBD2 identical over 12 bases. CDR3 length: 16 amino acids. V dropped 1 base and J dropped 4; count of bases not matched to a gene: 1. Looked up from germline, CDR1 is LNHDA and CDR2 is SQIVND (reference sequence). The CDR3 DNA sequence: TGTGCCAGTAGTATAGGACTAGCGGGAGCCACCGGGGAGCTGTTTTTT. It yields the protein CASSIGLAGATGELFF.

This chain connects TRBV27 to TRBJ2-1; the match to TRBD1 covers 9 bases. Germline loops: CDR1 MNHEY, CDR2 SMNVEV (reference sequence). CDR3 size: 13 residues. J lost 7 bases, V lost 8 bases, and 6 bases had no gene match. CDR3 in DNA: TGTGCCAGCGAGGGACAGGGAATGAATGAGCAGTTCTTC. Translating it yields CASEGQGMNEQFF.

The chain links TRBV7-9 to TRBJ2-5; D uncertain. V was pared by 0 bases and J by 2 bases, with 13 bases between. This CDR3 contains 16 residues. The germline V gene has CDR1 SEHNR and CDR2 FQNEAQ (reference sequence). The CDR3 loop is CASSLAHTSEQETQYF. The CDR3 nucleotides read TGTGCCAGCAGCTTAGCGCACACCTCCGAACAAGAGACCCAGTACTTC.

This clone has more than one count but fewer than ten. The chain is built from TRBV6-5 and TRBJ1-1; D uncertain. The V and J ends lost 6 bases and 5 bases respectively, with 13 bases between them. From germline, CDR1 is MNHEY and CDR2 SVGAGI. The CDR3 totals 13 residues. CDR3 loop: CASSPRGGTEAFF. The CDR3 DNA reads TGTGCCAGCAGCCCACGAGGAGGAACTGAAGCTTTCTTT.

CDR3 DNA sequence: TGTGCCTGGACTCTCTTTGGGTCCCCCCGGGAGACCCAGTACTTC. This sequence encodes CAWTLFGSPRETQYF. The J gene is TRBJ2-5, the V gene TRBV30, with D uncertain. The germline V gene has CDR1 GTSNPN and CDR2 SVGIG (reference sequence). The CDR3 runs 15 residues. V was cut by 4 bases and J by 5 bases, with 20 bases left in between. Looking up the rest from reference TRBV30 and TRBJ2-5 gives the full variable domain: SQTIHQWPATLVQPVGSPLSLECTVEGTSNPNLYWYRQAAGRGLQLLFYSVGIGQISSEVPQNLSASRPQDRQFILSSKKLLLSDSGFYLCAWTLFGSPRETQYFGPGTRLLVL.

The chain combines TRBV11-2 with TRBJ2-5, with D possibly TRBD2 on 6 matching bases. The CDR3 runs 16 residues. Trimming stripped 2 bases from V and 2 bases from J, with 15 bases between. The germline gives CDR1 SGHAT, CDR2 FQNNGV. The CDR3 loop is CASSLPSSATQETQYF. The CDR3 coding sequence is TGTGCCAGCAGCTTACCGTCTAGCGCTACTCAAGAGACCCAGTACTTC.

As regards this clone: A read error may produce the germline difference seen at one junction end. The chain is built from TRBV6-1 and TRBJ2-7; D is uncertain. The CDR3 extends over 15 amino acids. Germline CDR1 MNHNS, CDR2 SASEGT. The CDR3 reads CASSEEVDRQYEQYF. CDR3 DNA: TGTGCCAGCAGCGAAGAGGTGGACCGTCAGTACGAGCAGTACTTC.

DNA of the CDR3: TGCAGCGTTGAAACGGGTTACGGAAACACCATATATTTT. This sequence encodes CSVETGYGNTIYF. The V call is TRBV29-1, the J call TRBJ1-3; D is uncertain. Trimming stripped 2 bases from V and 4 bases from J, with 9 bases between. The CDR3 loop spans 13 amino acids. CDR1 and CDR2 (germline): SQVTM, ANQGSEA.

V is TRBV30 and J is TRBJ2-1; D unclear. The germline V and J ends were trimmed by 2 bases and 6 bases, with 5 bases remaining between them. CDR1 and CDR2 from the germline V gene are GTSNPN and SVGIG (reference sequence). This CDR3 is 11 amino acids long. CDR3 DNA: TGTGCCTGGAGTACAAGCAATGAGCAGTTCTTC. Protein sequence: CAWSTSNEQFF.

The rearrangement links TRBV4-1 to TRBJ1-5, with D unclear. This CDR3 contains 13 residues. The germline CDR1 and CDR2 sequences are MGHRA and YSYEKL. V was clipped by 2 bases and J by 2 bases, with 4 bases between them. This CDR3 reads CASSQRGNQPQHF. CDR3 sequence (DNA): TGCGCCAGCAGCCAAAGAGGCAATCAGCCCCAGCATTTT.

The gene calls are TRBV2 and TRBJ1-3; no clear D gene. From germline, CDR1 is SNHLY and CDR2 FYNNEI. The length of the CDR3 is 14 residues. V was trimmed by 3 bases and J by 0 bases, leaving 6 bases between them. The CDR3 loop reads CASSERYSGNTIYF. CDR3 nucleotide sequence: TGTGCCAGCAGTGAGCGGTACTCTGGAAACACCATATATTTT.

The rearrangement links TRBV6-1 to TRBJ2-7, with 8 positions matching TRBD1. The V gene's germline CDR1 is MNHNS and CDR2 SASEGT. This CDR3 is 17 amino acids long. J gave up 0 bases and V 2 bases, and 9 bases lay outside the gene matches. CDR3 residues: CASSESSWGQDSYEQYF. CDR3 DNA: TGTGCCAGCAGTGAATCCTCCTGGGGACAGGACTCCTACGAGCAGTACTTC.